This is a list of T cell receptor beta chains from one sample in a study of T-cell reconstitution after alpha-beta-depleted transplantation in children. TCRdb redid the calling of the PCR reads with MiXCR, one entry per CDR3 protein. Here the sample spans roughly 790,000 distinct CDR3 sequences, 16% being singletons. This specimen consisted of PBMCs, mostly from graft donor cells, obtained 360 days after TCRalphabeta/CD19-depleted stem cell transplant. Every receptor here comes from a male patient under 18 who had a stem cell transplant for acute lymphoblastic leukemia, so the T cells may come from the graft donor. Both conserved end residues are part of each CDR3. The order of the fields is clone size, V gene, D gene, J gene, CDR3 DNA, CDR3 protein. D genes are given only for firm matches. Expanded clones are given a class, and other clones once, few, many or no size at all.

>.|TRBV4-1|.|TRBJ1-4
TGCGCCAGCAGCCAAGCAGGGGCGAGCGCGGAAAAACTGTTTTTT
CASSQAGASAEKLFF
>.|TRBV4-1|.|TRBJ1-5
TGCGCCAGCTCTCAGGGTGAGCTTAGCAATCAGCCCCAGCATTTT
CASSQGELSNQPQHF
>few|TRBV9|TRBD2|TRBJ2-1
TGTGCCAGCAGCGTAGCTTCGATAGCGGGAGGAACCTACAATGAGCAGTTCTTC
CASSVASIAGGTYNEQFF
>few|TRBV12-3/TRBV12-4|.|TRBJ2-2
TGTGCCGGCTTAGCCCCCGGGGAGCTGTTTTTT
CAGLAPGELFF
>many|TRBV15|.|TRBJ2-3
TGTGCCACCAGCAGAGGTGACACGTCAATAGCAGATACGCAGTATTTT
CATSRGDTSIADTQYF
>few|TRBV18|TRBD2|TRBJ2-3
TGTGCCAGCTCAGATCCGGGAGGGCCCTCAGATACGCAGTATTTT
CASSDPGGPSDTQYF
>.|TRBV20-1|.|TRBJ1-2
TGCAGTGCTAGAGATCGTGTCAGTCCCCCCTCGAATGGCTACACCTTC
CSARDRVSPPSNGYTF
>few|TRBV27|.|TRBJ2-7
TGTGCCAGCAGCCAGGGGCTCCACTACGAGCAGTACTTC
CASSQGLHYEQYF
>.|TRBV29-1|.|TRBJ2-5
TGCAGCGTTGACGGGCCTTGGGAGACCCAGTACTTC
CSVDGPWETQYF
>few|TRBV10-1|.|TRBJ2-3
TGCGCCAGCAGTGAGGGGTACAGCTACACAGATACGCAGTATTTT
CASSEGYSYTDTQYF
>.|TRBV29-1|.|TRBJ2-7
TGCAGCGTTGAAACTGTTCAAGGAGGATACGAGCAGTACTTC
CSVETVQGGYEQYF
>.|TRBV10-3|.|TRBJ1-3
TGTGCCATCAGTGAGGGGGTGGACGGAAACACCATATATTTT
CAISEGVDGNTIYF
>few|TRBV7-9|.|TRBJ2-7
TGTGCCACTCAAGACGGGACTCCCGCCTACGAGCAGTACTTC
CATQDGTPAYEQYF
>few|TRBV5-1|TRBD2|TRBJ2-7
TGCGCCAGCAGCCAACACCGGACTAGCGGGAGGCCCGAGCAGTACTTC
CASSQHRTSGRPEQYF
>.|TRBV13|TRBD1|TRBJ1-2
TGTGCCAGCAGCACAAGTCAGGGGGCTATCTATGGCTACACCTTC
CASSTSQGAIYGYTF
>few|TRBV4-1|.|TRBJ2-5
TGCGCCAGCAGCCACCTAGCCAAGGTGGTAGAGACCCAGTACTTC
CASSHLAKVVETQYF
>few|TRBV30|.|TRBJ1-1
TGTGCCTGGCAGGGGATCGACACTGAAGCTTTCTTT
CAWQGIDTEAFF
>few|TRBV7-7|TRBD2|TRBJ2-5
TGTGCCAGCAGCTTTACGGGGGGTTACCAAGAGACCCAGTACTTC
CASSFTGGYQETQYF
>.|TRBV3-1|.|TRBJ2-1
TGTGCCAGCAGCCAACTGAATGAGCAGTTCTTC
CASSQLNEQFF
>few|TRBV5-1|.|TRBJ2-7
TGCGCCAGCCAAGCAGGAGAGGAGCGGTTGTACTTC
CASQAGEERLYF
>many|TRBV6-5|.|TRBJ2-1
TGTGCCAGCAGTTACTCGTGGTCCATAATTAATGAGCAGTTCTTC
CASSYSWSIINEQFF
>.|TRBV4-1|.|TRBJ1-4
TGCGCCAGCAGCCAAGGATTAACTGCAACTAATGAAAAACTGTTTTTT
CASSQGLTATNEKLFF
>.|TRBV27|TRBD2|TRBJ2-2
TGTGCCAGCACCATAGCGGGAGGGAACACCGGGGAGCTGTTTTTT
CASTIAGGNTGELFF
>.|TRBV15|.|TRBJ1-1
TGTGCCACCAGCAGAGGGAAAATGGTGGCAGGGCCCATGAACACTGAAGCTTTCTTT
CATSRGKMVAGPMNTEAFF
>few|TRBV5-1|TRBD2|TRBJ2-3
TGCGCCAGCAGCTTGAATCTAGCGGGACTGACAGATACGCAGTATTTT
CASSLNLAGLTDTQYF
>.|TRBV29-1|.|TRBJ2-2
TGCAGCGTTGATTCCCGAGCGTCGACCGGGGAGCTGTTTTTT
CSVDSRASTGELFF
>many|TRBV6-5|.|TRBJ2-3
TGTGCCAGCAAGAACAACAGGGGAGGGAGCACAGATACGCAGTATTTT
CASKNNRGGSTDTQYF
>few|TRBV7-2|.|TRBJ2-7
TGTGCCAGCAGCTTATGGCATGGGAGGCCCGACGAGCAGTACTTC
CASSLWHGRPDEQYF
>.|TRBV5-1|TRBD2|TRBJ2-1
TGCGCCAGCAACCCGACTAGCGGGGTAACCTACAATGAGCAGTTCTTC
CASNPTSGVTYNEQFF
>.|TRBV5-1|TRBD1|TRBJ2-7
TGCGCCAGCAGCTTGACAGGGGGCGAATACGTGCAGTACTTC
CASSLTGGEYVQYF
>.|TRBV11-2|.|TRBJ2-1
TGTGCCAGCAGCTTAGATGCTTTCGCGAATGAGCAGTTCTTC
CASSLDAFANEQFF
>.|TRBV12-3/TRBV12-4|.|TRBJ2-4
TGTGCCAGCAGTCCGGGCTTTGTAGCCAAAAACATTCAGTACTTC
CASSPGFVAKNIQYF
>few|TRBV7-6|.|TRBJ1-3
TGTGCCAGCAGCTTAAGCAGGGCTGGAAACACCATATATTTT
CASSLSRAGNTIYF
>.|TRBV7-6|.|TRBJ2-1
TGTGCCAGCAGCTTAGAACTCCGTCACAAAAGCTCCTACAATGAGCAGTTCTTC
CASSLELRHKSSYNEQFF
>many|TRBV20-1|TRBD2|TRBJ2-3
TGCAGTGCGGATACTAGCGGCCCTAGCACAGATACGCAGTATTTT
CSADTSGPSTDTQYF
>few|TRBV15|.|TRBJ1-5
TGTGCCACCAGCAGCTACAATCAGCCCCAGCATTTT
CATSSYNQPQHF
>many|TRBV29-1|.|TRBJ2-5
TGCAGCGTGGGCCTACGCCAAGAGACCCAGTACTTC
CSVGLRQETQYF
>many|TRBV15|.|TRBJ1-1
TGTGCCACCACCAAAGGGGGAGTAAGCGCTGAAGCTTTCTTT
CATTKGGVSAEAFF
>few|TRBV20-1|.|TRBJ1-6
TGCAGTGCTAGAGGGGGGACCCTCCATTCACCCCTCCACTTT
CSARGGTLHSPLHF
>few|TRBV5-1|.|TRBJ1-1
TGCGCCAGCAGCTTGGGCGGTGTCACTAACACTGAAGCTTTCTTT
CASSLGGVTNTEAFF
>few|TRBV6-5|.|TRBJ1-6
TGTGCCAGCTCGAGGGGCGGTTCACCCCTCCACTTT
CASSRGGSPLHF